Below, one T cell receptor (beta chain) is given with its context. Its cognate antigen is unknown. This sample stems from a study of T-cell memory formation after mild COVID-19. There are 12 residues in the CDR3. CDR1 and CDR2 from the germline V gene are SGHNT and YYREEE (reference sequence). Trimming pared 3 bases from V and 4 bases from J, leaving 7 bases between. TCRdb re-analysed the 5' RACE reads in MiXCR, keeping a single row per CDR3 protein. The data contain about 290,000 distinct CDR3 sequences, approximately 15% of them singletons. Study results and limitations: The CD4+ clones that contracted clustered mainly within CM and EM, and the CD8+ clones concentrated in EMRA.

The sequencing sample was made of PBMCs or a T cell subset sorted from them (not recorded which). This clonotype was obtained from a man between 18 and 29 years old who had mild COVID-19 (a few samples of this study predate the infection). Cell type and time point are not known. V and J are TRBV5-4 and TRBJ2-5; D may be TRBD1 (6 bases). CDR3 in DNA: TGTGCCAGCAGCTACAGGGTAGAGACCCAGTACTTC. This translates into CASSYRVETQYF.